This T cell receptor (beta chain) was found in a study of siplizumab effects on memory and regulatory T cells. The table came from immunoSEQ multiplex PCR; TCRdb's copy has only in-frame clones and leaves some out. The sample lists roughly 120,000 clones; around 90% were seen once. This CDR3 is built from 15 residues. V shed 5 bases and J shed 0 bases, with 13 bases lying between them. Germline V gives CDR1 SEHNR, CDR2 FQNEAQ (reference sequence). This sequence originates from a human donor in good health. Sequencing was performed on Tregs sorted from blood. This chain joins TRBV7-9 and TRBJ1-1, with D possibly matching TRBD1 (5 bases). CDR3 DNA: TGTGCCAGCAGCCTACGGACGGACATGAACACTGAAGCTTTCTTT. The encoded protein is CASSLRTDMNTEAFF.